This passage covers 10 T cell receptor beta chains from one sample sequenced in a study of blood T cell repertoires in COVID-19 (dated by TCRdb to the early 2020s). Library preparation employed the immunoSEQ multiplex PCR assay. In TCRdb, the immuneACCESS table is reduced to in-frame sequences with V and J assigned. These tables do not hold every clone; where another copy was compared, an unresolved V gene accounts for under half, and the others remain unexplained. For this sample there are about 170,000 clones; 90% to 95% appear just once. 0.53% of the sample comes from the top ten. The sequenced sample consisted of peripheral blood. These receptors all come from a man aged 50 to 60 with acute or convalescent COVID-19.

This clone occurred a few times. V usage is TRBV28 and J usage is TRBJ1-5; D remains unclear. Per germline, CDR1 MDHEN and CDR2 SYDVKM. V lost 8 bases, J lost 1 base, and 6 bases lay in between. The CDR3 spans 12 residues. CDR3 sequence (DNA): TGTGCCAGCGGGCAGAGCAATCAGCCCCAGCATTTT. This encodes CASGQSNQPQHF.

V and J are TRBV15 and TRBJ2-3, with 8 positions matching TRBD2. The length of the CDR3 is 13 residues. The germline CDR1 and CDR2 sequences are LNHNV and YYDKDF (reference sequence). J lost 14 bases, V lost 0 bases, and 7 bases had no gene match. CDR3 bases: TGTGCCACCAGCAGAGAGGGAGCGGGGGCAATGTATTTT. This codes for CATSREGAGAMYF.

The V gene is TRBV10-3, the J gene TRBJ2-2; 7 nucleotides match TRBD1. The CDR3 is made up of 15 amino acids. Germline values: CDR1 ENHRY, CDR2 SYGVKD. V was pared by 5 bases and J by 1 base, with 4 bases of the junction left unmatched. The CDR3 spells CAISLGQWNTGELFF. For the CDR3, the DNA is TGTGCCATCAGTTTGGGACAGTGGAACACCGGGGAGCTGTTTTTT.

V gene TRBV7-6 combines with J gene TRBJ1-2; possible D gene TRBD1, 5 bases. Deletions cut 5 bases from V and 1 base from J, with 17 bases between. The germline gives CDR1 SGHVS, CDR2 FNYEAQ. The CDR3 runs 16 residues. The CDR3 nucleotides read TGTGCCAGCAGCCGGAGCTGGCAGGGCCTTAACTATGGCTACACCTTC. This sequence encodes CASSRSWQGLNYGYTF.

The genes are TRBV28 and TRBJ2-2, with a tentative D call TRBD2 (7 bases). Germline assignment: CDR1 MDHEN and CDR2 SYDVKM. V was trimmed by 2 bases and J by 8 bases, leaving 12 bases between them. This CDR3 spans 14 amino acids. The CDR3 bases are TGTGCCAGCAGTTTAGGGGGGGCGAGTGGGGAGCTGTTTTTT. This translates into CASSLGGASGELFF.

In its sample, this clone was seen a few times. V and J are TRBV28 and TRBJ1-1; 7 bases are shared with TRBD1. Germline values: CDR1 MDHEN, CDR2 SYDVKM. The V gene end was trimmed by 6 bases and the J gene end by 0 bases; junction bases not matched to a gene: 4. The CDR3 consists of 14 residues. The CDR3 DNA reads as TGTGCCAGCAGCAAGGACAGGTTGAACACTGAAGCTTTCTTT. It yields the protein CASSKDRLNTEAFF.

This rearrangement joins TRBV20-1 to TRBJ2-7; 8 positions agree with TRBD1. The CDR3 contains 11 residues. Germline loops: CDR1 DFQATT, CDR2 SNEGSKA (reference sequence). In nucleotides, the CDR3 is TGCAGCACAGAGACAGGGGATCAGCAGTACTTC. It is translated as CSTETGDQQYF.

The chain uses TRBV29-1 and TRBJ2-1; 7 bases fit TRBD1. Germline V lookup: CDR1 SQVTM, CDR2 ANQGSEA. The V and J ends lost 8 bases and 7 bases, in that order; junction bases with no gene match: 23. The CDR3 length is 17 residues. The CDR3, as DNA: TGCAGCACCAGGGACAGCCTCTTATCGGGTTCCCCGAATGAGCAGTTCTTC. Translated, it gives CSTRDSLLSGSPNEQFF.

The chain uses TRBV3-1 (or the pseudogene TRBV3-2) and TRBJ2-1; 11 bases agree with TRBD2. The V gene's germline CDR1 is LGHDT and CDR2 YNNKEL (reference sequence). There are 15 residues in the CDR3. Losses at the gene ends were 5 bases for V and 10 bases for J; bases not matched to a gene: 10. In DNA form, the CDR3 reads TGTGCCAGCAGCAACCTAGCGGGGGGCCCCATAGAGCAGTTCTTC. Its translation is CASSNLAGGPIEQFF.

The V gene is TRBV28, the J gene TRBJ1-1; D call uncertain. CDR1 and CDR2 from the germline V gene are MDHEN and SYDVKM. The V gene lost 0 bases and the J gene lost 1 base, with 3 bases spanning the gap. CDR3 length equals 13 residues. The CDR3 bases are TGTGCCAGCAGTTTATGGGCGAACACTGAAGCTTTCTTT. It encodes CASSLWANTEAFF. The variable domain in full, completed from reference TRBV28 and TRBJ1-1, reads DVKVTQSSRYLVKRTGEKVFLECVQDMDHENMFWYRQDPGLGLRLIYFSYDVKMKEKGDIPEGYSVSREKKERFSLILESASTNQTSMYLCASSLWANTEAFFGQGTRLTVV.